Each of the 22 T cell receptor beta chains below was sequenced from the same sample in a study of neurological immune-mediated disorders. Time point denoted: longitudinal time-point 3. TCRdb itself ran the 5' RACE reads through MiXCR, one entry per CDR3 protein. The data show around 53,000 distinct CDR3 sequences, approximately 9.2% seen once. The specimen sequenced was PBMCs. These receptor sequences come from a woman in her forties in good health.

The sample holds many counts of this clonotype. This rearrangement joins TRBV20-1 to TRBJ2-7; 8 bases line up with TRBD1. The CDR3 sequence is 16 residues long. J gave up 7 bases and V 3 bases, and 17 bases lay outside the gene matches. Germline-derived CDR1 and CDR2 are DFQATT and SNEGSKA (reference sequence). The CDR3 reads CSARPAYTGTGGEQYF. For the CDR3, the DNA is TGCAGTGCTAGGCCAGCGTACACAGGAACAGGGGGAGAGCAGTACTTC.

This clonotype was counted only a few times. This chain joins TRBV29-1 and TRBJ2-4, with D uncertain. V lost 1 base and J lost 8, with 12 bases in between. This CDR3 comprises 13 residues. Germline V gene lookup returns CDR1 SQVTM and CDR2 ANQGSEA. The CDR3, as DNA: TGCAGCGTTGAAGTGGGGTTAGGAGACATTCAGTACTTC. Translating gives CSVEVGLGDIQYF.

This clonotype was seen repeatedly, ten times or more. The chain employs TRBV24-1 and TRBJ1-5, with a possible D match to TRBD1 (6 bases). The germline gives CDR1 KGHDR, CDR2 SFDVKD. Trimming removed 5 bases from V and 6 bases from J, with 10 bases in between. This CDR3 region has 13 residues. The CDR3 DNA is TGTGCCACCAGTGTACGGGGGCGTCAGCCCCAGCATTTT. It yields the protein CATSVRGRQPQHF.

This clonotype showed up many times. The chain joins TRBV12-3 or TRBV12-4 to TRBJ1-5, with TRBD1 matching over 7 bases. This CDR3 contains 12 residues. Trimming cost V 4 bases and J 12 bases; bases outside gene matches: 6. Written as DNA, the CDR3 is TGTGCCAGCAGTTCCGGACAGGCACGCCAGCATTTT. As protein: CASSSGQARQHF.

The sample holds a few counts of this clonotype. This sequence joins TRBV6-6 and TRBJ1-1; perhaps TRBD1 as D (5 bases). CDR3 length: 14 residues. The ends were cut back, 0 bases at V and 5 bases at J, with 10 bases in the middle. CDR1 and CDR2 (germline): MNHNY, SVGAGI (reference sequence). The CDR3 here is CASSYSLGGTEAFF. For the CDR3, the DNA is TGTGCCAGCAGTTACTCGTTGGGGGGAACTGAAGCTTTCTTT.

Many counts were recorded for this clonotype. V and J are TRBV7-2 and TRBJ2-6; the D call may be TRBD1 or TRBD2 (5 bases each). The CDR3 loop spans 18 amino acids. The germline V and J ends were trimmed by 1 base and 1 base, with 14 bases remaining between them. CDR1 and CDR2 from the germline V gene are SGHTA and FQGNSA. The CDR3 coding sequence is TGTGCCAGCAGCTTAGTTGTCAGAGGGGCGTCTGGGGCCAACGTCCTGACTTTC. It is translated as CASSLVVRGASGANVLTF.

This clonotype was counted at least ten times. The chain employs TRBV20-1 and TRBJ1-1; D is perhaps TRBD1 (6 bases). There are 13 residues in the CDR3. Looked up from germline, CDR1 is DFQATT and CDR2 is SNEGSKA (reference sequence). V was trimmed by 3 bases and J by 4 bases, leaving 12 bases between them. CDR3 amino acids: CSASAYRATEAFF. The DNA of the CDR3 is TGCAGTGCTAGTGCTTACAGGGCCACTGAAGCTTTCTTT.

Many counts were recorded for this clonotype. The genes are TRBV12-3 or TRBV12-4 and TRBJ1-1, with D possibly matching TRBD1 (5 bases). The CDR3 extends over 13 amino acids. V gave up 6 bases and J gave up 5 bases, with 13 bases separating them. The CDR3 coding sequence is TGTGCCAGCAGCCCTGGGGGGTTGACTGAAGCTTTCTTT. Translation: CASSPGGLTEAFF.

In this sample, this clonotype turned up many times. The rearrangement joins TRBV9 to TRBJ2-1; 10 bases agree with TRBD2. CDR1 and CDR2 (germline): SGDLS, YYNGEE. The CDR3 covers 15 residues. Trimming at V came to 1 base and at J to 9 bases, leaving 7 bases not matched to a gene. The CDR3 nucleotides are TGTGCCAGCAGCGTATGGACTAGCGGAGAAGGTGAGCAGTTCTTC. This codes for CASSVWTSGEGEQFF.

This clonotype was seen many times. This sequence joins TRBV5-1 and TRBJ2-3; 8 bases line up with TRBD2. Germline CDR1 reads SGHRS; CDR2 reads YFSETQ. CDR3 size: 15 residues. The V segment lost 3 bases and the J segment 3 bases; nucleotides outside the gene matches: 6. The CDR3 region has the DNA TGCGCCAGCAGCTCCCCGGGACTAGTAACAGATACGCAGTATTTT. Translation gives CASSSPGLVTDTQYF.

This clonotype was detected a few times. The J gene is TRBJ1-2, the V gene TRBV7-9, with no clear D. Germline-derived CDR1 and CDR2 are SEHNR and FQNEAQ (reference sequence). Trimming cost V 5 bases and J 8 bases, with 21 bases left between them. The CDR3 sequence is 15 residues long. For the CDR3, the DNA is TGTGCCAGCAGCCCACGAGGAGGGCTCCGAAACGGCTACACCTTC. This sequence encodes CASSPRGGLRNGYTF. Based on the CDR3 plus reference TRBV7-9 and TRBJ1-2, the full variable domain is DTGVSQNPRHKITKRGQNVTFRCDPISEHNRLYWYRQTLGQGPEFLTYFQNEAQLEKSRLLSDRFSAERPKGSFSTLEIQRTEQGDSAMYLCASSPRGGLRNGYTFGSGTRLTVV.

This clonotype was recorded at least ten times. The chain couples TRBV15 to TRBJ1-2, with no clear D. The CDR3 spans 15 residues. CDR1 is LNHNV, CDR2 YYDKDF, per germline (reference sequence). With 5 bases removed from V and 4 bases from J, the gap between germline ends came to 17 bases. CDR3 sequence reads: CATSPPGRELYGYTF. The CDR3 DNA sequence: TGTGCCACCAGCCCTCCCGGGAGGGAGCTCTATGGCTACACCTTC.

V and J are TRBV20-1 and TRBJ2-7; 7 nucleotides align to TRBD1. Unmatched junction bases numbered 9, after V lost 7 bases and J lost 3 bases. This CDR3 region has 13 residues. Germline CDR1 reads DFQATT; CDR2 reads SNEGSKA (reference sequence). The CDR3: CSVTGEFSYEQYF. In DNA form, the CDR3 reads TGCAGTGTTACAGGGGAGTTTAGCTACGAGCAGTACTTC.

This clonotype has at least ten counts. The chain carries TRBV20-1 and TRBJ2-7, with unresolved D. Deletions cut 1 base from V and 1 base from J, with 5 bases between. The CDR3 loop spans 12 amino acids. Germline values: CDR1 DFQATT, CDR2 SNEGSKA (reference sequence). In DNA, the CDR3 is TGCAGTGCTAGAGTGGGTTCCTACGAGCAGTACTTC. Translation gives CSARVGSYEQYF.

J is TRBJ2-7 and V is TRBV10-3, with TRBD1 matching 9 bases. Germline CDR1 and CDR2: ENHRY and SYGVKD. V was pared by 0 bases and J by 4 bases, with 13 bases of the junction left unmatched. This CDR3 has 18 residues. The CDR3 loop is CAISESRSKGQGGYEQYF. The CDR3 DNA reads as TGTGCCATCAGTGAGTCAAGGAGTAAGGGACAGGGCGGTTACGAGCAGTACTTC.

This clonotype was seen repeatedly, ten times or more. V gene TRBV4-1 combines with J gene TRBJ2-1, with 11 positions matching TRBD2. The CDR3 is 19 residues long. The V gene's germline CDR1 is MGHRA and CDR2 YSYEKL. V gave up 0 bases and J gave up 7 bases; unmatched junction bases: 14. This CDR3 reads CASSQDFRLGLAGGNEQFF. The CDR3 nucleotides read TGCGCCAGCAGCCAAGATTTCCGACTCGGCCTAGCGGGAGGAAATGAGCAGTTCTTC.

This clonotype has a count of ten or more. This chain joins TRBV6-4 and TRBJ1-1; D not resolved. The CDR3 contains 13 residues. The ends were cut back, 4 bases at V and 4 bases at J, with 10 bases in the middle. CDR1 is MRHNA and CDR2 is SNTAGT in the germline V gene. The CDR3 reads CASSAETGTEAFF. The CDR3 DNA is TGTGCCAGCAGTGCTGAGACGGGCACTGAAGCTTTCTTT.

As concerns this clonotype: With a much larger clone just one base away, this may be a read error. The chain is built from TRBV4-3 and TRBJ1-2; no firm D call. This CDR3 is built from 15 residues. V lost 4 bases to trimming and J lost 6 bases, with 18 bases between them. Germline V gene sequence: CDR1 LGHNA, CDR2 YSLEER. The chain's CDR3 is CASSLEGYRGDGYTF. CDR3 bases: TGCGCCAGCAGCCTAGAGGGATATCGTGGGGATGGCTACACCTTC.

This clonotype was counted many times. The rearrangement uses TRBV5-1 and TRBJ1-1; maybe TRBD1 (6 bases). V gave up 4 bases and J gave up 8 bases, with 12 bases separating them. Germline V lookup: CDR1 SGHRS, CDR2 YFSETQ. CDR3 size: 12 residues. Written as DNA, the CDR3 is TGCGCCAGCAGCGGGACCAGGGGAGAAGCTTTCTTT. Translating gives CASSGTRGEAFF. The entire variable domain, with the rest obtained from reference TRBV5-1 and TRBJ1-1, is as follows: KAGVTQTPRYLIKTRGQQVTLSCSPISGHRSVSWYQQTPGQGLQFLFEYFSETQRNKGNFPGRFSGRQFSNSRSEMNVSTLELGDSALYLCASSGTRGEAFFGQGTRLTVV.

This clonotype was found many times. This chain joins TRBV2 and TRBJ2-2, with D possibly matching TRBD1 (5 bases). The germline V gene encodes CDR1 SNHLY and CDR2 FYNNEI. CDR3 length: 14 residues. With 7 bases removed from V and 0 bases from J, the gap between germline ends came to 9 bases. Here the CDR3 reads CASTRDSNTGELFF. The DNA for the CDR3 is TGTGCCAGCACCAGGGATTCGAACACCGGGGAGCTGTTTTTT.

This clonotype has at least ten counts. The V and J genes are TRBV7-2 and TRBJ1-2; TRBD1 is a possible D gene (5 bases). The CDR3 contains 12 residues. CDR1 SGHTA and CDR2 FQGNSA come from the germline V gene. V was cut by 5 bases and J by 5 bases, with 9 bases left in between. The CDR3 loop reads CASSTGHYGYTF. The DNA for the CDR3 is TGTGCCAGCAGCACCGGACATTATGGCTACACCTTC.

This clonotype was counted ten times or more. V is TRBV9 and J is TRBJ2-2; TRBD1 aligns across 8 bases. The length of the CDR3 is 16 residues. Looked up from germline, CDR1 is SGDLS and CDR2 is YYNGEE. The V and J ends lost 4 bases and 6 bases, in that order; junction bases with no gene match: 11. The CDR3 reads CASSTDREMTSGELFF. CDR3 DNA: TGTGCCAGCAGCACGGACAGGGAAATGACGTCCGGGGAGCTGTTTTTT.